This T cell receptor (beta chain) comes out of a study of CD8+ T cells in alopecia areata. Study in general: By percentage of affected scalp area, the severity of treated patients was scored. Study-wide findings and caveats: Possibly because of HLA-related factors, TCR sharing was less clear across patients than in mice. Many expanded lesional clones persisted in scalp and blood during tofacitinib treatment. Sequenced scalp T cells also include alphabeta T cells resident in normal skin.

This CDR3 is 17 amino acids long. The germline V and J ends were trimmed by 4 bases and 7 bases, with 22 bases remaining between them. Specified treatment: oral pan-JAK inhibitor, 5-10 mg twice daily. This clone has more than one count but fewer than ten. Antigen specificity is unknown. Isolated RNA was reverse transcribed into cDNA used as the sequencing template. The data were produced by immunoSEQ multiplex PCR, yet TCRdb's version contains in-frame clones alone and is incomplete. The repertoire holds 80,000 to 100,000 clones, with 44% as singletons. Sequences were derived from CD8+ T cells sorted from blood, sampled at week 24, from a patient treated with tofacitinib. The TCR originated in a human donor with alopecia areata. V and J are TRBV23-1 and TRBJ1-4; D is perhaps TRBD1 (6 bases). TRBV23-1 is an ORF for which the function is uncertain. DNA for the CDR3: TGCGCCAGCAGTCGAAGGGGAGGGGGGACGAGAGTTGAAAAACTGTTTTTT. This encodes CASSRRGGGTRVEKLFF.